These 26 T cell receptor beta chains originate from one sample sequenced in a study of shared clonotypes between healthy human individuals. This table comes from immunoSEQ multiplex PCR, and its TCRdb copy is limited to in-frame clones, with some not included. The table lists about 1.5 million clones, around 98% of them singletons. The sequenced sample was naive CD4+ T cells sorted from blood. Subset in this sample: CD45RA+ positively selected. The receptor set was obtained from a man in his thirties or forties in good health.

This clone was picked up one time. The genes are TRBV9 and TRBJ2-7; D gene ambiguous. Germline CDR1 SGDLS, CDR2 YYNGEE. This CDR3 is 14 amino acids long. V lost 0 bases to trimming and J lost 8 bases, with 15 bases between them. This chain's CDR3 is CASSVGPGPIKQYF. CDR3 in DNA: TGTGCCAGCAGCGTAGGACCGGGTCCGATCAAGCAGTACTTC.

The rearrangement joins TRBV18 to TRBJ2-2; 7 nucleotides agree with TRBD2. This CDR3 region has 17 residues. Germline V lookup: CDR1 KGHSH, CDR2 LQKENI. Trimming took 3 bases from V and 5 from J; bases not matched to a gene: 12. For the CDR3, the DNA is TGTGCCAGCTCACCGCAATGGGCGGGAGAAGAGACCGGGGAGCTGTTTTTT. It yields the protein CASSPQWAGEETGELFF.

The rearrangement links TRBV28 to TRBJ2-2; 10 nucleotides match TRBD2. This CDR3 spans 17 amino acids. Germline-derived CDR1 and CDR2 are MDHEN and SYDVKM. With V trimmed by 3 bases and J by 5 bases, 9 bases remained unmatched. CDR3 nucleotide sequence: TGTGCCAGCAGTTTGGTTTGGGCTAGCGGGAGAACCGGGGAGCTGTTTTTT. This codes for CASSLVWASGRTGELFF.

CDR3 sequence (DNA): TGCAGCGTAATAGCGGGAGTTTCAGATACGCAGTATTTT. It specifies CSVIAGVSDTQYF. This chain connects TRBV29-1 to TRBJ2-3, with 9 bases lining up with TRBD2. Germline values: CDR1 SQVTM, CDR2 ANQGSEA. The CDR3 runs 13 residues. With 6 bases clipped from V and 4 bases from J, the junction kept 5 bases outside the gene matches.

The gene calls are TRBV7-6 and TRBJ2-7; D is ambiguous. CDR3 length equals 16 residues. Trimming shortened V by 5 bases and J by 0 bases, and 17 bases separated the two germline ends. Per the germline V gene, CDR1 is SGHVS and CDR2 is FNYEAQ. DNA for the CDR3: TGTGCCAGCAGCCCTGGTGGTCGGCGCCTCTCCTACGAGCAGTACTTC. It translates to CASSPGGRRLSYEQYF.

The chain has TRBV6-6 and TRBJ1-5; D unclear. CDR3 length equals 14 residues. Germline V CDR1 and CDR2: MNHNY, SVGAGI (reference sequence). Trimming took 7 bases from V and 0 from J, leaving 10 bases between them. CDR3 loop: CASTELSSNQPQHF. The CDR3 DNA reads TGTGCCAGCACGGAACTGAGTAGCAATCAGCCCCAGCATTTT.

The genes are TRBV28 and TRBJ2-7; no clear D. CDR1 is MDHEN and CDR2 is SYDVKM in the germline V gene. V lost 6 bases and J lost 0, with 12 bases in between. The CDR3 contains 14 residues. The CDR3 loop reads CASRTAPSSYEQYF. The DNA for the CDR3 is TGTGCCAGCAGGACGGCGCCAAGCTCCTACGAGCAGTACTTC.

CDR3 sequence reads: CASSNRGPLLQPQHF. The CDR3 bases are TGTGCCAGCAGTAACAGGGGGCCCCTTCTGCAGCCCCAGCATTTT. The rearrangement links TRBV28 to TRBJ1-5, with 9 bases identical to TRBD1. After removal of 5 bases from V and 7 bases from J, the junction contained 9 bases not matched to a gene. Germline V gene lookup returns CDR1 MDHEN and CDR2 SYDVKM. The CDR3 is 15 residues long. Combining the CDR3 with reference TRBV28 and TRBJ1-5 gives the whole variable domain DVKVTQSSRYLVKRTGEKVFLECVQDMDHENMFWYRQDPGLGLRLIYFSYDVKMKEKGDIPEGYSVSREKKERFSLILESASTNQTSMYLCASSNRGPLLQPQHFGDGTRLSIL.

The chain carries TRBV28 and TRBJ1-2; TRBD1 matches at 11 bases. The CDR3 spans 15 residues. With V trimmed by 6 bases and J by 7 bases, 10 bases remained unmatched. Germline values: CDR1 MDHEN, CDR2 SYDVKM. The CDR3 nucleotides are TGTGCCAGCAGCCTAGAGGACAGGGGGCGCTTTGGCTACACCTTC. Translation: CASSLEDRGRFGYTF.

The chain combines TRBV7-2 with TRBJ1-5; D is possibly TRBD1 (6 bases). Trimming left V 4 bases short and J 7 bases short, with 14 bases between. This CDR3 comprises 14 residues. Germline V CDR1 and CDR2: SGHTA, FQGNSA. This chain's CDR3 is CASSSNTGIQPQHF. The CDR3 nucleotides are TGTGCCAGCAGCTCCAATACAGGGATCCAGCCCCAGCATTTT.

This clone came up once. The CDR3 DNA sequence: TGTGCCAGCCACTACTTACAGAACACTGAAGCTTTCTTT. Amino acids: CASHYLQNTEAFF. The rearrangement joins TRBV2 to TRBJ1-1; D not resolved. CDR1 is SNHLY, CDR2 FYNNEI, per germline. The CDR3 sequence is 13 residues long. Trimming took off 8 bases at V and 1 base at J, with 11 bases between the two ends. Combining the CDR3 with reference TRBV2 and TRBJ1-1 gives the whole variable domain EPEVTQTPSHQVTQMGQEVILRCVPISNHLYFYWYRQILGQKVEFLVSFYNNEISEKSEIFDDQFSVERPDGSNFTLKIRSTKLEDSAMYFCASHYLQNTEAFFGQGTRLTVV.

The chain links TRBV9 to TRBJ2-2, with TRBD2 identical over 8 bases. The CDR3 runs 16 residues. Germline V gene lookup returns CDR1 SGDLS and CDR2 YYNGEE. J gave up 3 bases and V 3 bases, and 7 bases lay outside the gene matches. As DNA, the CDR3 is TGTGCCAGCAGCGGAGGACTAGCATTCGACACCGGGGAGCTGTTTTTT. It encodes CASSGGLAFDTGELFF.

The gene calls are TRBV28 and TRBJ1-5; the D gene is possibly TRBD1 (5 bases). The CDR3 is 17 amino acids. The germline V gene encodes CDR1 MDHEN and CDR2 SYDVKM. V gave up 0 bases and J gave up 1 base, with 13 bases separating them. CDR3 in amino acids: CASSLWVGVGSNQPQHF. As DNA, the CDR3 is TGTGCCAGCAGTTTATGGGTAGGGGTGGGGAGCAATCAGCCCCAGCATTTT.

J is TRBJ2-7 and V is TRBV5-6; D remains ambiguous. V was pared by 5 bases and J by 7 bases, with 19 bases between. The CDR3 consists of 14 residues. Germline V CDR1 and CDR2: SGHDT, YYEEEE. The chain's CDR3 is CASRPGSSEKEQYF. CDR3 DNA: TGTGCCAGCAGACCGGGCTCTAGTGAAAAAGAGCAGTACTTC.

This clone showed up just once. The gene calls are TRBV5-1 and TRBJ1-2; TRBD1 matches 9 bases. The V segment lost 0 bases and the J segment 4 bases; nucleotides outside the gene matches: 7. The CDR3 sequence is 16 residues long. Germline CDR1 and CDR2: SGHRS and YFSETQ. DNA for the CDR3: TGCGCCAGCAGCTTGGGGACAGGGGCCCACTTCTATGGCTACACCTTC. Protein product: CASSLGTGAHFYGYTF.

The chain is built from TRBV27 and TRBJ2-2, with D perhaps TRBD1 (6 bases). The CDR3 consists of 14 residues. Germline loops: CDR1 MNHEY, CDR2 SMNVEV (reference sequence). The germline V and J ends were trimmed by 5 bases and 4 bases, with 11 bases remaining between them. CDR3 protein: CASSPLTGTGELFF. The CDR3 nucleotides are TGTGCCAGCAGTCCCTTGACAGGCACCGGGGAGCTGTTTTTT.

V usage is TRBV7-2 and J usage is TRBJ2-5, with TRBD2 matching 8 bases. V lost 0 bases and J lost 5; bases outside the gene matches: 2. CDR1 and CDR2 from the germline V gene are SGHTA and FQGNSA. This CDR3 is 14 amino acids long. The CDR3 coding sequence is TGTGCCAGCAGCTTAGCTAGCGGGGTGGAGACCCAGTACTTC. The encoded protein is CASSLASGVETQYF.

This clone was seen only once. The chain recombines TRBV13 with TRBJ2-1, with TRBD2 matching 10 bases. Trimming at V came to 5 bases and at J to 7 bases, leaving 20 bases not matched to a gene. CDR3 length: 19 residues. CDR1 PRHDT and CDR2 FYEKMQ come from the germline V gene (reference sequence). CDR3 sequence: CASSPKARLAGVARNEQFF. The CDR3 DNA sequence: TGTGCCAGCAGCCCCAAGGCCCGGCTAGCGGGAGTTGCTAGGAATGAGCAGTTCTTC.

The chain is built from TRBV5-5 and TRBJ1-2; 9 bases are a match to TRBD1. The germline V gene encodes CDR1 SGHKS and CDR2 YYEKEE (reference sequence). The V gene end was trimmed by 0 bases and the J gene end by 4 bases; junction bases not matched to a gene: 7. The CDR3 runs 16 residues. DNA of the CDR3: TGTGCCAGCAGCTTGGAACAGGGGGCGCGCGTCTATGGCTACACCTTC. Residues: CASSLEQGARVYGYTF.

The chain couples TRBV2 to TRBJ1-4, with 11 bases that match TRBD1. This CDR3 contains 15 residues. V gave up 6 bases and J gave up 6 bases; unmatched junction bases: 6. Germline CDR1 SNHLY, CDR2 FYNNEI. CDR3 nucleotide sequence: TGTGCCAGCAGCAACCGGGACAGGGGGGATGAAAAACTGTTTTTT. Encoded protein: CASSNRDRGDEKLFF.

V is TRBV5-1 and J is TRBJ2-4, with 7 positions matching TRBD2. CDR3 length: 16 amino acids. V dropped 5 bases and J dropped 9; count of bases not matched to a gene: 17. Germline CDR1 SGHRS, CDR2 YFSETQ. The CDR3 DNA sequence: TGCGCCAGCAGGCCCGAGGTGCTAGCGGACCTAGGCATTCAGTACTTC. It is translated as CASRPEVLADLGIQYF.

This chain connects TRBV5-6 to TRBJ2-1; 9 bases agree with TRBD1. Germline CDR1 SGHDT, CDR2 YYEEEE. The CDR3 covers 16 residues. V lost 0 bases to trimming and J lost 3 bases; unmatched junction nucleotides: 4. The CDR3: CASSLDGQGRYNEQFF. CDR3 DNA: TGTGCCAGCAGCTTGGACGGACAGGGGCGCTACAATGAGCAGTTCTTC.

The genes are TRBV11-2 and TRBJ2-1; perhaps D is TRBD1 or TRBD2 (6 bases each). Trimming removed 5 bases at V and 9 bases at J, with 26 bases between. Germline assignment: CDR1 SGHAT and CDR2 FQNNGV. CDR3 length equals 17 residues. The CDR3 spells CASSRIRGGRPAGEQFF. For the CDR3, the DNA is TGTGCCAGCAGCCGCATCCGTGGGGGGCGCCCCGCCGGTGAGCAGTTCTTC.

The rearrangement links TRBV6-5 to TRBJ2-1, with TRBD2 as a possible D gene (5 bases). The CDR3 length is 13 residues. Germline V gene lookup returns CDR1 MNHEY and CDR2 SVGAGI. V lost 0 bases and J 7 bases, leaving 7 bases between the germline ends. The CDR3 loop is CASSYSRGNEQFF. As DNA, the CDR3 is TGTGCCAGCAGTTACTCGAGAGGGAATGAGCAGTTCTTC.

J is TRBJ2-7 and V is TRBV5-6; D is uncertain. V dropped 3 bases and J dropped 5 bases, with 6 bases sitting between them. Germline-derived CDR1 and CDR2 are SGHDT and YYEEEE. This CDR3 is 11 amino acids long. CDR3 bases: TGTGCCAGCAGCTCCCACCACGAGCAGTACTTC. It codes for CASSSHHEQYF.

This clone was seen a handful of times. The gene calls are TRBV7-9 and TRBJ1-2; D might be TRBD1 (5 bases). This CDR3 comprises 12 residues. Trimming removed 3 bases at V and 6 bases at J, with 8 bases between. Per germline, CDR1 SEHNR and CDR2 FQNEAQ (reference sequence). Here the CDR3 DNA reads TGTGCCAGCAGCTTGGGGGGAGATGGCTACACCTTC. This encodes CASSLGGDGYTF.